What follows describes a single T cell receptor beta chain. The antigen remains unidentified. The CDR3 loop spans 15 amino acids. With 5 bases removed from V and 2 bases from J, the gap between germline ends came to 14 bases. This specimen comes from a study of Graves' ophthalmopathy and Graves' hyperthyroidism. Diagnosis used clinical symptoms, serum thyroxine, TRAb, thyroid ultrasound and orbital computed tomography. Regarding the study as a whole: Blood also contained most of the expanded thyroid clonotypes above 0.001 frequency.

RNA transcripts provided the template for amplifying TCR beta CDR3 regions. Second-round multiplex PCR followed a first-round RT-PCR using HTBI primers. MiXCR was run by TCRdb on the multiplex PCR reads, yielding one entry per CDR3 protein. The sample lists fewer than 650,000 distinct CDR3 sequences; 22% were seen once. The chain combines TRBV12-3 or TRBV12-4 with TRBJ2-3; D ambiguous. Material: peripheral blood. The origin of this receptor is a woman younger than 30 with stable Graves' hyperthyroidism. Some clones in this sample may be carry-over from other donors' samples. CDR3 protein: CASSPQAWTTDTQYF. DNA of the CDR3: TGTGCCAGCAGTCCCCAAGCTTGGACCACAGATACGCAGTATTTT.